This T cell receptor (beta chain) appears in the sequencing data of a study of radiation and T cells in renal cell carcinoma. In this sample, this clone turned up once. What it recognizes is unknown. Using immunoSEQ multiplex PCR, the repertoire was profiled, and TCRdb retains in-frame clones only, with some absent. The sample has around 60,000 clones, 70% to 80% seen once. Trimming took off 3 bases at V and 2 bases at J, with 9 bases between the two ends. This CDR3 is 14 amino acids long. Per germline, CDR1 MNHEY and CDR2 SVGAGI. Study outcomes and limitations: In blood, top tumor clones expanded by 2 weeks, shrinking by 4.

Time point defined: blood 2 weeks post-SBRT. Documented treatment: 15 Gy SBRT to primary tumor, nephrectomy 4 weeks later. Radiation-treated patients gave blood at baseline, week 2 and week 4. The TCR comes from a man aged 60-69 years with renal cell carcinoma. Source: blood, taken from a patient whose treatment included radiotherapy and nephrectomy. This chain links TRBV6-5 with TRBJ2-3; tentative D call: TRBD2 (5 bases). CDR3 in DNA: TGTGCCAGCAGTTATCTAGCCTCCACAGATACGCAGTATTTT. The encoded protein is CASSYLASTDTQYF.